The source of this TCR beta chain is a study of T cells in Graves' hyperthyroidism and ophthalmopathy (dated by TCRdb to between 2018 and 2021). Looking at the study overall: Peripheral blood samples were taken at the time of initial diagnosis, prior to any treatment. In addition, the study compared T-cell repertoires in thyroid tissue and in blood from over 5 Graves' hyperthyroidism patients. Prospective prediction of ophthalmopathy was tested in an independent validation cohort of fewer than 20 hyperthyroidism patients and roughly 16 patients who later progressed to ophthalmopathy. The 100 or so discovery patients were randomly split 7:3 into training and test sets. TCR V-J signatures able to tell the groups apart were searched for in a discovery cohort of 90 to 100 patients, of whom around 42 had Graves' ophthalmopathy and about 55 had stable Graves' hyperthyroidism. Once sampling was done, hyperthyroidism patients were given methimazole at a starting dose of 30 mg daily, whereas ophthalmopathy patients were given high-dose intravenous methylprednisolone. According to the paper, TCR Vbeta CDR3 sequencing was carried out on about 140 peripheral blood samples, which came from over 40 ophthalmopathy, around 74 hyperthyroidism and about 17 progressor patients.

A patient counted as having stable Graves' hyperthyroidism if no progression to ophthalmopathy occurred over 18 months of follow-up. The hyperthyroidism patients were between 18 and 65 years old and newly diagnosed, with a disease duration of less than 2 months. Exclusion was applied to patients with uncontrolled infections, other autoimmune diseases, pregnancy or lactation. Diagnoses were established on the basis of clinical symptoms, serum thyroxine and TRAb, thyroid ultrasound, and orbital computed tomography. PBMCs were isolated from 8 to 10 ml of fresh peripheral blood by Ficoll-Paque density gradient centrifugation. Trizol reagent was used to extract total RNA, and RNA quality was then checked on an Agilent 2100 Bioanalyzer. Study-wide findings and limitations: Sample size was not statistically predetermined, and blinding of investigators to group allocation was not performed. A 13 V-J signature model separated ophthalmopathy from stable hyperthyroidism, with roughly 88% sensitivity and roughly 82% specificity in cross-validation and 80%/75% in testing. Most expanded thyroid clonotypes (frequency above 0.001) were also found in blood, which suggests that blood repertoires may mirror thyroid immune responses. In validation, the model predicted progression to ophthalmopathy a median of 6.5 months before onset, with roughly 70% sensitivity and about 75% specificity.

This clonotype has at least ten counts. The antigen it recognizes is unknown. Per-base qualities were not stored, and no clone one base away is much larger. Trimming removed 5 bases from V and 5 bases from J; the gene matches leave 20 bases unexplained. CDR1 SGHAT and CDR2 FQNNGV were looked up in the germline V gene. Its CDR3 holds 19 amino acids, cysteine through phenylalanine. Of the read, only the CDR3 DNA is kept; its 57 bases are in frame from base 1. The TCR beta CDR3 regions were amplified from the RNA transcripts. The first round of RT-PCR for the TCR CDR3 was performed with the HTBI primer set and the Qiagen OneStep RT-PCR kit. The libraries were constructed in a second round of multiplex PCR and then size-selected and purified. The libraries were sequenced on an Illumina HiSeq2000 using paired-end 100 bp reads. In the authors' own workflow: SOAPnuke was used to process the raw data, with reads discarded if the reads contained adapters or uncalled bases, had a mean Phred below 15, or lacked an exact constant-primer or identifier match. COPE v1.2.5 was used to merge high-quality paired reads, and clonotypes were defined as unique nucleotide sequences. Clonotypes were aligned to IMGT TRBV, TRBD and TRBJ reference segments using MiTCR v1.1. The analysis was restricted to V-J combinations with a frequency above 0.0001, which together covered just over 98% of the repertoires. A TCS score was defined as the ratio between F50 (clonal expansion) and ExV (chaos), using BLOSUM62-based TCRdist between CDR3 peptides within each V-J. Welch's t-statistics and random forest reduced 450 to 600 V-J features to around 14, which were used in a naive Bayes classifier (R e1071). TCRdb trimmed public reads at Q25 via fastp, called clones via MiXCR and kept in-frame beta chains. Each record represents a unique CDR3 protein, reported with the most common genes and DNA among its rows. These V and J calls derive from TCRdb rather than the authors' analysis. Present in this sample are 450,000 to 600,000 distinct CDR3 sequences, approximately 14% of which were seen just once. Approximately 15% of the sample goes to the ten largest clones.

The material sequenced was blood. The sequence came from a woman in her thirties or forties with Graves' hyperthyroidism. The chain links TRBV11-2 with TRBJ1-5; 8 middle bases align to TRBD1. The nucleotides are TGTGCCAGCAGCCCCTGGGGCAGGGGGCTTCCTGCGCCCGATCAGCCCCAGCATTTT. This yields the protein CASSPWGRGLPAPDQPQHF.